These 3 T cell receptor beta chains share one sample of origin, sequenced in a study of T cells in Graves' hyperthyroidism and ophthalmopathy. RNA transcripts gave rise to amplified TCR beta CDR3 regions. With the HTBI primer set, the TCR CDR3 went through a first round of RT-PCR. TCRdb analysed the multiplex PCR reads with MiXCR anew, one entry per CDR3 protein. This table has hundreds of thousands of distinct CDR3 sequences, roughly 13% appearing once. Source material: blood. The receptor source for this set is a woman between 18 and 29 years old with Graves' hyperthyroidism.

This clonotype was picked up a small number of times. The chain is built from TRBV12-3 or TRBV12-4 and TRBJ1-6; no definite D call. V gave up 1 base and J gave up 15 bases, with 13 bases separating them. The CDR3 is made up of 13 amino acids. CDR3 loop: CASSLGTSPLLHF. In DNA, the CDR3 is TGTGCCAGCAGTTTAGGGACCTCCCCTCTCCTCCACTTT.

The V gene is TRBV9, the J gene TRBJ1-1; a possible D gene is TRBD1 (5 bases). V lost 2 bases and J 7 bases, leaving 15 bases between the germline ends. There are 14 residues in the CDR3. CDR1 is SGDLS and CDR2 is YYNGEE in the germline V gene. For the CDR3, the DNA is TGTGCCAGCAGCGTGACAGCTAGTTCAATTGAAGCTTTCTTT. This sequence encodes CASSVTASSIEAFF.

This clonotype was counted a few times. The chain links TRBV10-2 to TRBJ1-6; weak D call: TRBD1 (5 bases). The germline V gene has CDR1 WSHSY and CDR2 SAAADI. The CDR3 runs 14 residues. Deletions cut 7 bases from V and 0 bases from J, with 7 bases between. In DNA form, the CDR3 reads TGCGCCAGCACAGGGAGCTCCTATAATTCACCCCTCCACTTT. As protein: CASTGSSYNSPLHF.